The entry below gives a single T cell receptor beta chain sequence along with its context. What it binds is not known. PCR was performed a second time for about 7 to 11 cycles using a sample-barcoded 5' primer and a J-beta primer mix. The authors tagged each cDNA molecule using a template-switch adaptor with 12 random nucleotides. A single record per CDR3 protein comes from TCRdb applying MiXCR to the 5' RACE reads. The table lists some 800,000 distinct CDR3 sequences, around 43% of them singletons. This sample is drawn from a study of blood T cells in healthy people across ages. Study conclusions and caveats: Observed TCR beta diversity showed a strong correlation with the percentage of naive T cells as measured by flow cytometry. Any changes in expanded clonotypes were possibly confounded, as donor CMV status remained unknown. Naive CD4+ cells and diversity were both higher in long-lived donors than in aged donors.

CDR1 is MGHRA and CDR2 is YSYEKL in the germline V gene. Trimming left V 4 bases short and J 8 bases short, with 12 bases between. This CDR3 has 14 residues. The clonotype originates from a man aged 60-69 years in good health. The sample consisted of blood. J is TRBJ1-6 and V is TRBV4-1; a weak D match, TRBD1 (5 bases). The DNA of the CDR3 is TGCGCCAGCAGCCCCAGGCAGGGAGATTCACCCCTCCACTTT. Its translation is CASSPRQGDSPLHF.